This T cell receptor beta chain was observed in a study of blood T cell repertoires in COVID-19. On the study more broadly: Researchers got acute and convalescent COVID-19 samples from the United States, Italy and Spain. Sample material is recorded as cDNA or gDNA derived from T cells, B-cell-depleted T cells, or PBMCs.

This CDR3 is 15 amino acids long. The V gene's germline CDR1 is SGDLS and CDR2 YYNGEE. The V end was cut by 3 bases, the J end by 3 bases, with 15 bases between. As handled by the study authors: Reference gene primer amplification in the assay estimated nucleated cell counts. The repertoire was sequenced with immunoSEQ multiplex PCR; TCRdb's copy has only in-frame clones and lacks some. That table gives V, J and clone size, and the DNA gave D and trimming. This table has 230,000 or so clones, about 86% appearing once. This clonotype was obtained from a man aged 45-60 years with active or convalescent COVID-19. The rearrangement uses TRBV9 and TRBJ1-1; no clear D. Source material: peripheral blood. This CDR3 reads CASSGGGRWDTEAFF. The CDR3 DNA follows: TGTGCCAGCAGCGGGGGAGGGAGATGGGACACTGAAGCTTTCTTT.